This T cell receptor beta chain was identified in a study of blood T cell repertoires in COVID-19. In the source study's methods: For nucleated cells, counts were estimated from reference gene primer amplification. The data were produced by immunoSEQ multiplex PCR, yet TCRdb's version contains in-frame clones alone and is incomplete. V, J and clone size are those of that table, while D and trimming were read from the DNA. This table holds 350,000 to 450,000 clones, around 86% found once. The germline V gene has CDR1 MNHEY and CDR2 SVGAGI. The CDR3 covers 16 residues. The J segment lost 9 bases and the V segment lost 0 bases, leaving 8 bases of the junction unmatched.

This sequence was found in a human donor in a cohort sampled during active COVID-19. The chain links TRBV6-5 to TRBJ1-3, with 10 bases aligning to TRBD1. The sample consisted of peripheral blood. CDR3 nucleotide sequence: TGTGCCAGCAGTTACTCGGTTCCCGGGACAGGGGCCACCATATATTTT. Translated: CASSYSVPGTGATIYF.